A single sample is the source of the 7 T cell receptor beta chains below, sequenced in a study of shared clonotypes between healthy human individuals. Sequencing was performed with immunoSEQ multiplex PCR; in TCRdb, only in-frame clones are kept and a portion is missing. The repertoire holds around 2.5 million clones, 80% to 95% seen once, with about 0.34% in the top ten. Sequencing was done on a sample of naive CD4+ T cells from PBMCs. Documented subset: CD45RA+ positively selected. The receptors derive from a man aged 18 to 29 in good health. Some clones in this sample may be carry-over from other donors' samples.

This chain joins TRBV19 and TRBJ2-6, with 12 positions matching TRBD1. Germline V CDR1 and CDR2: LNHDA, SQIVND (reference sequence). This CDR3 spans 17 amino acids. V trimming: 5 bases; J trimming: 2 bases; junction bases outside the gene matches: 4. The CDR3 nucleotides read TGTGCCAGTAGTCCCGGGGACAGGGGGCCTGGGGCCAACGTCCTGACTTTC. Its protein is CASSPGDRGPGANVLTF.

The chain couples TRBV28 to TRBJ2-7; D unresolved. The CDR3 spans 12 residues. Looked up from germline, CDR1 is MDHEN and CDR2 is SYDVKM. V lost 4 bases and J lost 9, with 13 bases in between. The CDR3 sequence is CASSSPPVGQYF. The CDR3 nucleotides read TGTGCCAGCAGTTCCCCCCCCGTGGGGCAGTACTTC.

V gene TRBV2 combines with J gene TRBJ1-5; D is undetermined. CDR1 is SNHLY and CDR2 is FYNNEI in the germline V gene. This CDR3 region has 13 residues. V was cut by 1 base and J by 7 bases, with 8 bases left in between. The CDR3 region is CASSEEGQQPQHF. Written as DNA, the CDR3 is TGTGCCAGCAGTGAAGAGGGCCAACAGCCCCAGCATTTT.

As regards this clone: This same CDR3 is encoded by further DNA sequences in the sample. The chain is built from TRBV6-1 and TRBJ2-7; TRBD2 is a possible D gene (5 bases). The CDR3 consists of 10 residues. The V end was cut by 9 bases, the J end by 4 bases, with 7 bases between. Germline CDR1 and CDR2: MNHNS and SASEGT. The CDR3 DNA reads as TGTGCCAGTCGGGGTTACGAGCAGTACTTC. Protein sequence: CASRGYEQYF.

A word on this clone: This CDR3 is also generated by other DNA sequences in the sample. The J gene is TRBJ2-7, the V gene TRBV7-2; D unresolved. Germline V lookup: CDR1 SGHTA, CDR2 FQGNSA. The V end was cut by 5 bases, the J end by 3 bases, with 5 bases between. The CDR3 is made up of 11 amino acids. The CDR3 DNA reads as TGTGCCAGCAGCCTCAACTACGAGCAGTACTTC. Translation: CASSLNYEQYF. Supplemented by reference TRBV7-2 and TRBJ2-7, the full variable domain reads GAGVSQSPSNKVTEKGKDVELRCDPISGHTALYWYRQSLGQGLEFLIYFQGNSAPDKSGLPSDRFSAERTGGSVSTLTIQRTQQEDSAVYLCASSLNYEQYFGPGTRLTVT.

The chain has TRBV19 and TRBJ2-7, with no clear D. The CDR3 is 14 residues long. The V gene lost 3 bases and the J gene lost 0 bases, with 9 bases spanning the gap. From germline, CDR1 is LNHDA and CDR2 SQIVND (reference sequence). The CDR3 coding sequence is TGTGCCAGTAGTATGAATCCGAGCTCCTACGAGCAGTACTTC. It encodes CASSMNPSSYEQYF.

The rearrangement uses TRBV9 and TRBJ2-5; 8 bases agree with TRBD2. After removal of 4 bases from V and 4 bases from J, the junction contained 9 bases not matched to a gene. The V gene's germline CDR1 is SGDLS and CDR2 YYNGEE. CDR3 length: 15 amino acids. The CDR3, as DNA: TGTGCCAGCAGCCCCTTGCCTCGGGGGGGAGAGACCCAGTACTTC. Protein: CASSPLPRGGETQYF.